This T cell receptor (beta chain) was profiled in a study of shared clonotypes between healthy human individuals. Study observations and caveats: Rarefaction curves obtained for sorted subsets showed sequencing incomplete despite large depth. Naive CD4 clonotypes overlapped across several donors at about 5.3%.

TCRdb's table, derived via immunoSEQ multiplex PCR, lists solely in-frame clones and lacks some. The sample has over 95,000 clones, 68% seen once. Each donor was a Caucasian adult residing in Nashville, Tennessee. A single count supports this clone. Its antigen is not identified. The sequence was obtained from a woman between 25 and 40 years old in good health. Material: memory CD8+ T cells sorted from blood. Documented subset: CD45RO+ cells pooled with CCR7-negative TemRA cells.

The CDR3 region has the DNA TGCGCCAGCAGCCAAGATTGGAGGGTCCCAGATACGCAGTATTTT. Encoded protein: CASSQDWRVPDTQYF. The V call is TRBV4-1, the J call TRBJ2-3, with D possibly being TRBD2 (6 bases). Germline CDR1 MGHRA, CDR2 YSYEKL. The CDR3 length is 15 residues. With 0 bases removed from V and 4 bases from J, the gap between germline ends came to 11 bases.